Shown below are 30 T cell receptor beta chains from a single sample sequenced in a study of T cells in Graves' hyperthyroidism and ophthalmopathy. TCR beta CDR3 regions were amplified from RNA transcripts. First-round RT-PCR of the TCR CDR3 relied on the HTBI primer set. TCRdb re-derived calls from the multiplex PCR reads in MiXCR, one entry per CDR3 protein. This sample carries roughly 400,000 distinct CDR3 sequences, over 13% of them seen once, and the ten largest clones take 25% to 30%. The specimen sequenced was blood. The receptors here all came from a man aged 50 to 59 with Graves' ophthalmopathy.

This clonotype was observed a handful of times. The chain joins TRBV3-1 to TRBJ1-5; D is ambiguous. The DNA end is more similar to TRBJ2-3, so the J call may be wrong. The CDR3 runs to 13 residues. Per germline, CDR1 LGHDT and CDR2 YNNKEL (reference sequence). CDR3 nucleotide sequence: TGTGCCAGCAGCCAAGATGGGAATCAGCCCCAGTATTTT. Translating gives CASSQDGNQPQYF.

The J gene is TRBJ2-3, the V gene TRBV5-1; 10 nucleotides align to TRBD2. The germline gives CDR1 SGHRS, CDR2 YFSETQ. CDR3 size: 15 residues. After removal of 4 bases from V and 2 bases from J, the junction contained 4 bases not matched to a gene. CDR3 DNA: TGCGCCAGCAGCGGGGGACTAGCGTTCACAGATACGCAGTATTTT. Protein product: CASSGGLAFTDTQYF.

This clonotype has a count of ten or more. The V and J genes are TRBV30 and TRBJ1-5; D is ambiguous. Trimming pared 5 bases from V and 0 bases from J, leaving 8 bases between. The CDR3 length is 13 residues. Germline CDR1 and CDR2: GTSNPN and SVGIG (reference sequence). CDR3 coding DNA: TGTGCCTGGGAAATAACTAGCAATCAGCCCCAGCATTTT. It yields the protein CAWEITSNQPQHF. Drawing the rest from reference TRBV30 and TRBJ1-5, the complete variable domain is SQTIHQWPATLVQPVGSPLSLECTVEGTSNPNLYWYRQAAGRGLQLLFYSVGIGQISSEVPQNLSASRPQDRQFILSSKKLLLSDSGFYLCAWEITSNQPQHFGDGTRLSIL.

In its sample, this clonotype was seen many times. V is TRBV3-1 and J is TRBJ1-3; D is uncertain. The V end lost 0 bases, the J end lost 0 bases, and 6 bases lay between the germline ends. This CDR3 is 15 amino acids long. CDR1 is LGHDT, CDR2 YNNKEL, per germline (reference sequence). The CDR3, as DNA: TGTGCCAGCAGCCAAGATCCCCACTCTGGAAACACCATATATTTT. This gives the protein CASSQDPHSGNTIYF.

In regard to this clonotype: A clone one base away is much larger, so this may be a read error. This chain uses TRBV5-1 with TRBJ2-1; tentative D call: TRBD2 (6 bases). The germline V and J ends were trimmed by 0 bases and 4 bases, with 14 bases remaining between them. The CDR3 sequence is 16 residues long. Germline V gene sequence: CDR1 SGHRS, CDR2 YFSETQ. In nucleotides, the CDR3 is TGCGCCAGCAGCTTGGGGCCTAGCGAGAGTTACAATGAGCAGTTCTTC. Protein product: CASSLGPSESYNEQFF. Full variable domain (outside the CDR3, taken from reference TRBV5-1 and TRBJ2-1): KAGVTQTPRYLIKTRGQQVTLSCSPISGHRSVSWYQQTPGQGLQFLFEYFSETQRNKGNFPGRFSGRQFSNSRSEMNVSTLELGDSALYLCASSLGPSESYNEQFFGPGTRLTVL.

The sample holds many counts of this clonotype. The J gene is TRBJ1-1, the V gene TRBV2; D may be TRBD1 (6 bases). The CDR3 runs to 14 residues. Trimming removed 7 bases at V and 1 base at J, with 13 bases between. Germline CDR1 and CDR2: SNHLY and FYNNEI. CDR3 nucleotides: TGTGCCAGCAAGGAGCGGGGACAGAACACTGAAGCTTTCTTT. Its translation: CASKERGQNTEAFF.

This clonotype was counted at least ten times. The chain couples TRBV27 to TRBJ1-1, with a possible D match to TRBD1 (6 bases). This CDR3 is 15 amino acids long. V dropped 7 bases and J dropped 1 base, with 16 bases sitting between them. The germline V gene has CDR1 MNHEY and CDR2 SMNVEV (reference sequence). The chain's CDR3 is CASIRDTVRNTEAFF. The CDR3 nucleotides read TGTGCCAGCATTCGGGACACCGTTCGGAACACTGAAGCTTTCTTT.

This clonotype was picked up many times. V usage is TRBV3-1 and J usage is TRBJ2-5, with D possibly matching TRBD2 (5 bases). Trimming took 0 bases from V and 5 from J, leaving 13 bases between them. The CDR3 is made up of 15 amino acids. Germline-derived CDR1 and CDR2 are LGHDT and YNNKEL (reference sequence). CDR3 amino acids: CASSQDPTTLETQYF. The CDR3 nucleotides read TGTGCCAGCAGCCAAGATCCGACTACACTTGAGACCCAGTACTTC.

CDR3 protein: CASSYFSGNPSYEQYF. The CDR3 DNA is TGTGCCAGCAGTTACTTCTCTGGGAATCCTTCCTACGAGCAGTACTTC. The gene calls are TRBV6-7 and TRBJ2-7, with no clear D. TRBV6-7 is an ORF, with its function uncertain. CDR3 size: 16 residues. V was trimmed by 1 base and J by 1 base, leaving 14 bases between them.

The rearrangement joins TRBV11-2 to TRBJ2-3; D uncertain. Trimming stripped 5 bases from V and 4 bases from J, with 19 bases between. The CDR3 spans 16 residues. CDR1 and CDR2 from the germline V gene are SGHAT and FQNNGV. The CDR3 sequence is CASSKSRRSPPDTQYF. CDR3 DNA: TGTGCCAGCAGCAAGTCAAGGCGGTCGCCCCCAGATACGCAGTATTTT.

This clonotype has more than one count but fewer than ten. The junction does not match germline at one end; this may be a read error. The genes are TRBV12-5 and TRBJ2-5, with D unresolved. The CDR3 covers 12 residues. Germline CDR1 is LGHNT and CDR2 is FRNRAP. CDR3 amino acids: CASGYGQGTQYF. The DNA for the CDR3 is TGTGCTAGTGGTTACGGTCAAGGGACCCAGTACTTC.

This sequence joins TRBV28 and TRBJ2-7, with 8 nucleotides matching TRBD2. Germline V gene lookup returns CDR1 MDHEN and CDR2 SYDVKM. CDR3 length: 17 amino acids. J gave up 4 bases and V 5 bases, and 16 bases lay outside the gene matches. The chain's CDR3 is CASSSVSLEREKYEQYF. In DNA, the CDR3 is TGTGCCAGCAGTAGCGTGTCCCTAGAGCGGGAGAAATACGAGCAGTACTTC.

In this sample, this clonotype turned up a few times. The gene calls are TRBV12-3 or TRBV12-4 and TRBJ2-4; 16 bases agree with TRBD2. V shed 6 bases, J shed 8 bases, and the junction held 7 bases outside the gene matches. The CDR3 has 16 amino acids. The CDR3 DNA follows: TGTGCCAGCAGACGGGGACTAGCGGGAGGGGGGTACATTCAGTACTTC. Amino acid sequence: CASRRGLAGGGYIQYF.

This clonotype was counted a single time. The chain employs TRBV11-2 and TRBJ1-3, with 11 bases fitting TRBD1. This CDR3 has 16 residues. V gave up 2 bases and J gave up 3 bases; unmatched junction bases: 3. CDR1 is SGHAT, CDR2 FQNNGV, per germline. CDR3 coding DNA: TGTGCCAGCAGCTTACCCGGGACAGGGGGTGGAAACACCATATATTTT. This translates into CASSLPGTGGGNTIYF.

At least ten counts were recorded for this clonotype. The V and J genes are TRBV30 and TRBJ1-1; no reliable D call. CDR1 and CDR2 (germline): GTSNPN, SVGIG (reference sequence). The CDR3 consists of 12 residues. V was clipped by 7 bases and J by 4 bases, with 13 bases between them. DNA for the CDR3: TGTGCCTTTTCGTTGGAGTTCACTGAAGCTTTCTTT. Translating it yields CAFSLEFTEAFF.

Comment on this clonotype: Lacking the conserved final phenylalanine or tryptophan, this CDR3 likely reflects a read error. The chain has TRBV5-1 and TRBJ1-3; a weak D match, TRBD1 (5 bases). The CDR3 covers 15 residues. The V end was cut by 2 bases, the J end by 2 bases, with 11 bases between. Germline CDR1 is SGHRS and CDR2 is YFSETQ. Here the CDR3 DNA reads TGCGCCAGCAGCTTACGGGGGGACCCTGGAAACACCATATATTCT. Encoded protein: CASSLRGDPGNTIYS.

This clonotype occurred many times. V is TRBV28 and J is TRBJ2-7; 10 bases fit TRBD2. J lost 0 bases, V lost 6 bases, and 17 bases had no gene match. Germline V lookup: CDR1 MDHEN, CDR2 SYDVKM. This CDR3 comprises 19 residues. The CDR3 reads CASRSFTRLAGLNSYEQYF. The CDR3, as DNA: TGTGCCAGCAGATCATTTACTAGACTAGCGGGCCTCAACTCCTACGAGCAGTACTTC.

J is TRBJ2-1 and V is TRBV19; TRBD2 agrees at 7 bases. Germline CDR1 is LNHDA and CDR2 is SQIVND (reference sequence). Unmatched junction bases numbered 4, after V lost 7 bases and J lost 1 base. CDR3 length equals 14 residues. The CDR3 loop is CASKASGSYNEQFF. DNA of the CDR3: TGTGCCAGTAAGGCTAGCGGATCCTACAATGAGCAGTTCTTC.

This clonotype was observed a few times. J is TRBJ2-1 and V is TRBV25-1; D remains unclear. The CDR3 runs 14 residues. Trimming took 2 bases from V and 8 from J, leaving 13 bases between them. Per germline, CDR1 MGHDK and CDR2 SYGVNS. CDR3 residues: CASSEEKRVHEQFF. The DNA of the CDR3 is TGTGCCAGCAGTGAAGAGAAGAGAGTGCATGAGCAGTTCTTC.

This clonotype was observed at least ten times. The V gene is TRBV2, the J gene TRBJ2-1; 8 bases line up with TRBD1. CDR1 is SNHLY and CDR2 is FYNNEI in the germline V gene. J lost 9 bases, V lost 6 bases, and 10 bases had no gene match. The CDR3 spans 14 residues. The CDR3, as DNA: TGTGCCAGCAGAGAGACAGGGGCCCGCACTGAGCAGTTCTTC. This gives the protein CASRETGARTEQFF.

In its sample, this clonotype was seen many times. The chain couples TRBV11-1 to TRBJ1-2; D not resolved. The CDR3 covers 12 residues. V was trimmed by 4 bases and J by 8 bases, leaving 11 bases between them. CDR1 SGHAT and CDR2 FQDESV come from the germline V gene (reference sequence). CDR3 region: CASSSSQSGYTF. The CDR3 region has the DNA TGTGCCAGCAGCTCCTCACAATCCGGCTACACCTTC.

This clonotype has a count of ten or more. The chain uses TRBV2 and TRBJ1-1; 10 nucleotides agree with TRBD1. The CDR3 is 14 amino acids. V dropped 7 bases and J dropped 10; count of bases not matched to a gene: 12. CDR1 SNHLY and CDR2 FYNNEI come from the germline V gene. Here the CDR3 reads CASNRQGASRGAFF. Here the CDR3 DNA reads TGTGCCAGCAATCGACAGGGGGCGTCGAGGGGAGCTTTCTTT.

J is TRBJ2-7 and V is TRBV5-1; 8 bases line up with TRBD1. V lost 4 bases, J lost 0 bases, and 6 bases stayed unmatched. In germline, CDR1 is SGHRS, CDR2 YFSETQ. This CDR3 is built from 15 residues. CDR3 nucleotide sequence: TGCGCCAGCAGCGTTCAGGGGGCACACTCCTACGAGCAGTACTTC. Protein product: CASSVQGAHSYEQYF.

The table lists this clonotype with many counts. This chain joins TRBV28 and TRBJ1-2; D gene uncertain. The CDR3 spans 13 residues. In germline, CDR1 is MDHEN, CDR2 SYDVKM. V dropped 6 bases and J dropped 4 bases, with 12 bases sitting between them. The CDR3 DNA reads TGTGCCAGCAGAACCCTGACGGGCTATGGCTACACCTTC. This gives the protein CASRTLTGYGYTF.

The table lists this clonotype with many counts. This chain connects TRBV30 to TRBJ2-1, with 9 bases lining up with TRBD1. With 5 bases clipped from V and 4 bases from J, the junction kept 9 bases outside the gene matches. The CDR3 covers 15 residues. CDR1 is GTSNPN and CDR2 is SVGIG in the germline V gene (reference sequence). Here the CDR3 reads CAWEPGQGTYNEQFF. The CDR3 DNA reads TGTGCCTGGGAACCAGGACAGGGGACTTACAATGAGCAGTTCTTC.

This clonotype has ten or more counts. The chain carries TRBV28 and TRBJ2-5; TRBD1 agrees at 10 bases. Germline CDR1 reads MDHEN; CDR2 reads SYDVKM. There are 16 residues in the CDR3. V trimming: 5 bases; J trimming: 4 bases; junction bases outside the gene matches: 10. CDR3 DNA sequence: TGTGCCAGCAGTCTCCTGACAGGGGGCCTTCGAGAGACCCAGTACTTC. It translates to CASSLLTGGLRETQYF.

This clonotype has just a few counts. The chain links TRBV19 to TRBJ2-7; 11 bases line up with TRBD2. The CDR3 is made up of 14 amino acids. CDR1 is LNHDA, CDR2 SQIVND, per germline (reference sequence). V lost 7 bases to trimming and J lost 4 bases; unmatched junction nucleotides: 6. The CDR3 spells CASMGLAGGYEQYF. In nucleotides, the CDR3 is TGTGCCAGTATGGGGCTAGCGGGAGGATACGAGCAGTACTTC.

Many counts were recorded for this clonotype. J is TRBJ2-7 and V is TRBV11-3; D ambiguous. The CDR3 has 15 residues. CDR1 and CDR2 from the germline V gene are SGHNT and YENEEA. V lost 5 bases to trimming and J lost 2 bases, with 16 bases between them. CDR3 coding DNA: TGTGCCAGCAGCCTGAGCGCGACCGAAACCTACGAGCAGTACTTC. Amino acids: CASSLSATETYEQYF.

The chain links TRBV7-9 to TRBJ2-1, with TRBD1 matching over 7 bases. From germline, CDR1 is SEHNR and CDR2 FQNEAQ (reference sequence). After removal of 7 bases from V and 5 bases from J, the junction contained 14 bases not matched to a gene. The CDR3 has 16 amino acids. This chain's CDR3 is CASNDYFRDSNNEQFF. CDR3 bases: TGTGCCAGCAACGATTACTTCCGGGACAGTAACAATGAGCAGTTCTTC.

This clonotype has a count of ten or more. The CDR3 sequence is CASRPGSSYNEQFF. The CDR3 DNA reads TGTGCCAGTAGACCGGGAAGCTCCTACAATGAGCAGTTCTTC. This chain uses TRBV28 with TRBJ2-1; the D gene is possibly TRBD2 (5 bases). The CDR3 sequence is 14 residues long. The V gene lost 9 bases and the J gene lost 0 bases, with 12 bases spanning the gap. Germline values: CDR1 MDHEN, CDR2 SYDVKM.